The clone carrying this T cell receptor beta chain was found once. CDR1 and CDR2 from the germline V gene are SGHRS and YFSETQ. The CDR3 has 15 residues. With 1 base clipped from V and 1 base from J, the junction kept 3 bases outside the gene matches. The data belong to a study of metastatic and nonmetastatic thyroid tumors. Overall study context: Repertoire data that came from the blood and tumor or nodule tissue of malignant and benign thyroid patients were compared.

No patient had received any treatment before thyroid surgery. TCRdb redid the clone calls on the PCR reads using MiXCR. The data contain roughly 29,000 clones, approximately 22% of them singletons. What was sequenced was blood. The clonotype originates from a female donor with papillary thyroid cancer or a benign thyroid nodule (not recorded which). Some clones in this sample may be carry-over from other donors' samples. The chain links TRBV5-1 to TRBJ2-5, with TRBD2 matching over 8 bases. Here the CDR3 reads CASSLQRGPQETQYF. The CDR3, as DNA: TGCGCCAGCAGCTTGCAGCGGGGGCCCCAAGAGACCCAGTACTTC.